The rows below give T cell receptor beta chains drawn from one sample of a study of CD8+ T cells in alopecia areata. Generated by immunoSEQ multiplex PCR, the TCRdb table keeps only in-frame clones and is missing some. The sample has 150,000 to 250,000 clones; roughly three fifths are singletons. This specimen consisted of CD4+ T cells sorted from blood, obtained at week 4, from a patient treated with tofacitinib. The receptors were gathered from a human donor with alopecia areata. CDR3s include the opening cysteine and the closing phenylalanine or tryptophan. A D gene is named only where the DNA matches it firmly. The size entry is marked missing in some rows and otherwise reads once, few, many or a size class.

d_call: -
v_call: TRBV5-1
j_call: TRBJ2-2
clone_size: -
cdr3_nt: TGCGCCAGCAGCTTGCCGACCGGGGAGCTGTTTTTT
cdr3_aa: CASSLPTGELFF

d_call: TRBD2
v_call: TRBV9
j_call: TRBJ2-2
clone_size: -
cdr3_nt: TGTGCCAGCAGCGCATCCCCGGGGGCGAAGCGGGGGGCCACAAACACCGGGGAGCTGTTTTTT
cdr3_aa: CASSASPGAKRGATNTGELFF

d_call: -
v_call: TRBV5-6
j_call: TRBJ2-3
clone_size: many
cdr3_nt: TGTGCCAGCAGCTTCTGGGACACAGATACGCAGTATTTT
cdr3_aa: CASSFWDTDTQYF

d_call: -
v_call: TRBV29-1
j_call: TRBJ2-2
clone_size: few
cdr3_nt: TGCAGCGGGGGGACGAGACACACCGGGGAGCTGTTTTTT
cdr3_aa: CSGGTRHTGELFF

d_call: TRBD1
v_call: TRBV29-1
j_call: TRBJ1-2
clone_size: few
cdr3_nt: TGCAGCGTTGGAGACAGGGTGTTGGATGGCTACACCTTC
cdr3_aa: CSVGDRVLDGYTF

d_call: TRBD2
v_call: TRBV7-9
j_call: TRBJ2-5
clone_size: -
cdr3_nt: TGTGCCAGCAGTTTCGGGACTAGCGGGCGGGAGACCCAGTACTTC
cdr3_aa: CASSFGTSGRETQYF

d_call: TRBD2
v_call: TRBV27
j_call: TRBJ2-5
clone_size: few
cdr3_nt: TGTGCCAGCAGTTTGTATAGCGGGGGGCGGCGAGAGACCCAGTACTTC
cdr3_aa: CASSLYSGGRRETQYF

d_call: -
v_call: TRBV9
j_call: TRBJ2-7
clone_size: once
cdr3_nt: TGTGCCAGCAGCAAGGACAGCTACGAGCAGTACTTC
cdr3_aa: CASSKDSYEQYF

d_call: TRBD1
v_call: TRBV5-1
j_call: TRBJ1-3
clone_size: -
cdr3_nt: TGCGCCAGCAGCGCGACAGGGACCAGCTCTGGAAACACCATATATTTT
cdr3_aa: CASSATGTSSGNTIYF

d_call: -
v_call: TRBV15
j_call: TRBJ1-1
clone_size: -
cdr3_nt: TGTGCCACCAGCACACGACGGAACACTGAAGCTTTCTTT
cdr3_aa: CATSTRRNTEAFF

d_call: -
v_call: TRBV10-3
j_call: TRBJ2-7
clone_size: -
cdr3_nt: TGTGCCATTGGAAGAGGTGTCGAACGTTACGAGCAGTACTTC
cdr3_aa: CAIGRGVERYEQYF

d_call: -
v_call: TRBV25-1
j_call: TRBJ1-5
clone_size: -
cdr3_nt: TGTGCCAGCAGTGAAAGTGGGGAAAATCAGCCCCAGCATTTT
cdr3_aa: CASSESGENQPQHF

d_call: TRBD2
v_call: TRBV5-1
j_call: TRBJ2-2
clone_size: -
cdr3_nt: TGCGCCAGCAGCTCCAGGCCCATGAGCGGGGGAAACACCGGGGAGCTGTTTTTT
cdr3_aa: CASSSRPMSGGNTGELFF

d_call: -
v_call: TRBV5-1
j_call: TRBJ2-3
clone_size: -
cdr3_nt: TGCGCCAGCAGCTTGTTCCAGCCGAGAGATACGCAGTATTTT
cdr3_aa: CASSLFQPRDTQYF

d_call: TRBD1
v_call: TRBV7-9
j_call: TRBJ2-2
clone_size: -
cdr3_nt: TGTGCCAGCAGATCAAGACAGGGGGCGAACACCGGGGAGCTGTTTTTT
cdr3_aa: CASRSRQGANTGELFF

d_call: TRBD1
v_call: TRBV28
j_call: TRBJ1-3
clone_size: few
cdr3_nt: TGTGCCAGCAGTTTATATGGGACAGTCCGTCCAAACACCATATATTTT
cdr3_aa: CASSLYGTVRPNTIYF

d_call: -
v_call: TRBV5-4
j_call: TRBJ2-3
clone_size: -
cdr3_nt: TGTGCCAGCAGCTTGGAGCTAGGCGGGGCAGATACGCAGTATTTT
cdr3_aa: CASSLELGGADTQYF

d_call: -
v_call: TRBV20-1
j_call: TRBJ2-7
clone_size: few
cdr3_nt: TGCAGTGCTATCGTGGACGAGCAGTACTTC
cdr3_aa: CSAIVDEQYF

d_call: -
v_call: TRBV28
j_call: TRBJ1-2
clone_size: few
cdr3_nt: TGTGCCAGCAGTTTAAGGGGGTATGGCTACACCTTC
cdr3_aa: CASSLRGYGYTF

d_call: -
v_call: TRBV27
j_call: TRBJ1-2
clone_size: -
cdr3_nt: TGTGCCAGCAGTTTTCACAGGGTATCCTATGGCTACACCTTC
cdr3_aa: CASSFHRVSYGYTF

d_call: -
v_call: TRBV29-1
j_call: TRBJ1-1
clone_size: -
cdr3_nt: TGCACCGTCGACAGGGAAGCTTTCTTT
cdr3_aa: CTVDREAFF

d_call: -
v_call: TRBV4-1
j_call: TRBJ2-3
clone_size: -
cdr3_nt: TGCGCCAGCAGCCTGGGGGGGGCACGGGATACGCAGTATTTT
cdr3_aa: CASSLGGARDTQYF

d_call: -
v_call: TRBV15
j_call: TRBJ1-2
clone_size: -
cdr3_nt: TGTGCCACCAGCAGAGATCGGGAATATGGCTACACCTTC
cdr3_aa: CATSRDREYGYTF

d_call: TRBD1
v_call: TRBV9
j_call: TRBJ2-3
clone_size: -
cdr3_nt: TGTGCCAGCAGCGCCCCCGACAGGGGGATATGGGATACGCAGTATTTT
cdr3_aa: CASSAPDRGIWDTQYF

d_call: TRBD1
v_call: TRBV29-1
j_call: TRBJ2-7
clone_size: few
cdr3_nt: TGCAGCGTTGACGGGACAGGGGGTCCCTACGAGCAGTACTTC
cdr3_aa: CSVDGTGGPYEQYF

d_call: TRBD1
v_call: TRBV19
j_call: TRBJ2-1
clone_size: -
cdr3_nt: TGTGCCAGTAGTAAGAGGGACAGGGTCCACAATGAGCAGTTCTTC
cdr3_aa: CASSKRDRVHNEQFF

d_call: TRBD2
v_call: TRBV4-1
j_call: TRBJ2-3
clone_size: -
cdr3_nt: TGCGCCAGCAGCCAAGATCTTGGGGCTAGCGGGGTCACAGATACGCAGTATTTT
cdr3_aa: CASSQDLGASGVTDTQYF

d_call: -
v_call: TRBV29-1
j_call: TRBJ1-2
clone_size: -
cdr3_nt: TGCAGCGTTGAAGATGAGTGGGGGCTCGGTGGCTACACCTTC
cdr3_aa: CSVEDEWGLGGYTF

d_call: TRBD2
v_call: TRBV10-3
j_call: TRBJ2-7
clone_size: few
cdr3_nt: TGTGCCGTCAGTCGGGGGGGGAGCTCCTACGAGCAGTACTTC
cdr3_aa: CAVSRGGSSYEQYF

d_call: TRBD1
v_call: TRBV28
j_call: TRBJ2-7
clone_size: few
cdr3_nt: TGTGCCAGCAGTAGCGCGACCGGGACAGCTTACGAGCAGTACTTC
cdr3_aa: CASSSATGTAYEQYF

d_call: TRBD2
v_call: TRBV7-9
j_call: TRBJ2-5
clone_size: -
cdr3_nt: TGTGCCAGCAGCTCCCGGACTAGCGGGGAGACCCAGTACTTC
cdr3_aa: CASSSRTSGETQYF

d_call: -
v_call: TRBV20-1
j_call: TRBJ2-3
clone_size: -
cdr3_nt: TGCAGTGCAACAAACACAGATACGCAGTATTTT
cdr3_aa: CSATNTDTQYF

d_call: -
v_call: TRBV29-1
j_call: TRBJ1-1
clone_size: -
cdr3_nt: TGCAGCGTCGATACAGGGAGAACTGAAGCTTTCTTT
cdr3_aa: CSVDTGRTEAFF

d_call: -
v_call: TRBV6-5
j_call: TRBJ2-4
clone_size: -
cdr3_nt: TGTGCCAGCAGTTACTCCTCCGGGAAAAACATTCAGTACTTC
cdr3_aa: CASSYSSGKNIQYF

d_call: TRBD2
v_call: TRBV7-2
j_call: TRBJ2-1
clone_size: -
cdr3_nt: TGTGCCAGCAGCTTTAGCGGGAGCTCCTACAATGAGCAGTTCTTC
cdr3_aa: CASSFSGSSYNEQFF

d_call: TRBD1
v_call: TRBV29-1
j_call: TRBJ2-7
clone_size: few
cdr3_nt: TGCAGCGCTCAAATGACAGGGCTGAACGAGCAGTACTTC
cdr3_aa: CSAQMTGLNEQYF

d_call: -
v_call: TRBV4-1
j_call: TRBJ1-5
clone_size: -
cdr3_nt: TGCGCCAGCAGCCAGGGGCTGGAGGTCAATCAGCCCCAGCATTTT
cdr3_aa: CASSQGLEVNQPQHF